The 20 T cell receptor beta chains presented below share a single source sample, sequenced in a study of spatial heterogeneity in lung cancer. Documented time point: sample taken at primary tumor resection. Whole RNA was taken from tumor, nontumor lung or frozen PBMC; it was then sequenced unsorted. TCRdb fed the 5' RACE reads into MiXCR, producing one record per CDR3 protein. The data show about 28,000 distinct CDR3 sequences, roughly 8.4% seen once. Here the sequenced sample was PBMCs, taken at surgery. The origin of the receptors is a female donor with early-stage non-small cell lung cancer.

The sample holds many counts of this clonotype. The V and J genes are TRBV4-2 and TRBJ2-1; D perhaps matches TRBD2 (5 bases). The CDR3 totals 14 residues. V lost 2 bases, J lost 7 bases, and 12 bases lay in between. Germline V gives CDR1 LGHNA, CDR2 YNFKEQ. CDR3 residues: CASSQRTFGNEQFF. The CDR3, as DNA: TGTGCCAGCAGCCAAAGGACTTTCGGGAATGAGCAGTTCTTC.

This clonotype was seen ten or more times. The chain combines TRBV11-2 with TRBJ2-1; D is ambiguous. Trimming stripped 6 bases from V and 4 bases from J, with 16 bases between. The CDR3 sequence is 15 residues long. The germline gives CDR1 SGHAT, CDR2 FQNNGV. The CDR3: CASREGISRYNEQFF. In DNA form, the CDR3 reads TGTGCCAGCAGAGAAGGGATTTCGAGGTACAATGAGCAGTTCTTC.

This clonotype was seen only a few times. The J gene is TRBJ2-2, the V gene TRBV7-9; a possible D gene is TRBD1 (6 bases). The V gene's germline CDR1 is SEHNR and CDR2 FQNEAQ (reference sequence). The CDR3 runs 17 residues. Deletions cut 3 bases from V and 6 bases from J, with 20 bases between. The CDR3 reads CASSFTSGTISSGELFF. The CDR3 DNA is TGTGCCAGCAGCTTCACCTCCGGGACAATTAGTTCCGGGGAGCTGTTTTTT. The whole variable domain, filled in from reference TRBV7-9 and TRBJ2-2, reads DTGVSQNPRHKITKRGQNVTFRCDPISEHNRLYWYRQTLGQGPEFLTYFQNEAQLEKSRLLSDRFSAERPKGSFSTLEIQRTEQGDSAMYLCASSFTSGTISSGELFFGEGSRLTVL.

This clonotype was observed at least ten times. The chain recombines TRBV18 with TRBJ2-7, with TRBD2 identical over 11 bases. The length of the CDR3 is 13 residues. Trimming took 6 bases from V and 6 from J; bases not matched to a gene: 4. The germline CDR1 and CDR2 sequences are KGHSH and LQKENI. The CDR3 reads CASSYGLAGEQYV. Written as DNA, the CDR3 is TGTGCCAGCTCCTATGGACTAGCGGGCGAGCAGTACGTC.

This clonotype was recorded many times. This chain joins TRBV4-1 and TRBJ2-2; no clear D. This CDR3 has 16 amino acids. Germline V gene lookup returns CDR1 MGHRA and CDR2 YSYEKL. The V end was cut by 1 base, the J end by 1 base, with 10 bases between. Written as DNA, the CDR3 is TGCGCCAGCAGCCAAGGTGTGGGCCGGAACACCGGGGAGCTGTTTTTT. The encoded protein is CASSQGVGRNTGELFF.

The CDR3 DNA is TGTGCCAGCAGTTCCAGACTAGGCAGTATCAATGAGCAGTTCTTC. Amino acid sequence: CASSSRLGSINEQFF. The chain is built from TRBV28 and TRBJ2-1; D might be TRBD2 (6 bases). Germline V gene lookup returns CDR1 MDHEN and CDR2 SYDVKM. The CDR3 totals 15 residues. Trimming took off 4 bases at V and 6 bases at J, with 16 bases between the two ends.

This clonotype has ten or more counts. The chain's CDR3 is CASSERDASGTDTQYF. CDR3 nucleotide sequence: TGTGCCAGCAGTGAACGCGATGCTAGCGGGACAGATACGCAGTATTTT. This chain uses TRBV6-1 with TRBJ2-3; 8 bases align to TRBD2. Germline V gene sequence: CDR1 MNHNS, CDR2 SASEGT. CDR3 length: 16 amino acids. Germline trimming cut 2 bases from V and 3 bases from J; bases unmatched to any gene: 7.

At least ten counts were recorded for this clonotype. This rearrangement joins TRBV20-1 to TRBJ1-5, with a weak D call TRBD1 (6 bases). Between the trimmed V and J ends, which lost 0 bases and 2 bases, there was a span of 14 bases. The germline V gene encodes CDR1 DFQATT and CDR2 SNEGSKA (reference sequence). This CDR3 spans 16 amino acids. DNA for the CDR3: TGCAGTGCTAGAGAGGGAACAGGGAGGGGCAATCAGCCCCAGCATTTT. This sequence encodes CSAREGTGRGNQPQHF.

This clonotype came up many times. The chain employs TRBV6-2 or TRBV6-3 and TRBJ2-7; 7 bases are shared with TRBD1. V was pared by 4 bases and J by 1 base, with 10 bases of the junction left unmatched. Germline CDR1 MNHEY, CDR2 SVGEGT. The CDR3 covers 16 residues. CDR3: CASSWQRDRQSYEQYF. DNA for the CDR3: TGTGCCAGCAGTTGGCAACGGGACAGACAATCCTACGAGCAGTACTTC.

This clonotype was detected only a few times. This chain uses TRBV24-1 with TRBJ2-5; D is perhaps TRBD1 (6 bases). The CDR3 is 14 residues long. Germline V CDR1 and CDR2: KGHDR, SFDVKD. Trimming pared 0 bases from V and 4 bases from J, leaving 8 bases between. The CDR3 DNA follows: TGTGCCACCAGTGATTTGAAGACAGGAGAGACCCAGTACTTC. Residues: CATSDLKTGETQYF.

The CDR3 nucleotides read TGTGCCAGCAGCGAGTCCGGGACTAGCTACAATGAGCAGTTCTTC. Translation gives CASSESGTSYNEQFF. The chain recombines TRBV9 with TRBJ2-1; TRBD2 agrees at 8 bases. V shed 3 bases, J shed 3 bases, and the junction held 5 bases outside the gene matches. Germline loops: CDR1 SGDLS, CDR2 YYNGEE. CDR3 length: 15 residues.

Only a few counts were recorded for this clonotype. Likely a read error: the CDR3 ends without its conserved phenylalanine or tryptophan. The chain links TRBV25-1 to TRBJ1-6; no definite D call. The CDR3 covers 15 residues. The germline CDR1 and CDR2 sequences are MGHDK and SYGVNS. V lost 2 bases, J lost 4 bases, and 9 bases lay in between. CDR3 nucleotide sequence: TGTGCCAGCAGTGAACCAGGAAAATATAATTCACCCCTCCACTCT. As protein: CASSEPGKYNSPLHS.

This clonotype was found a few times. V is TRBV15 and J is TRBJ1-1; D ambiguous. Trimming shortened V by 0 bases and J by 5 bases, and 10 bases separated the two germline ends. Looked up from germline, CDR1 is LNHNV and CDR2 is YYDKDF (reference sequence). The CDR3 spans 14 residues. DNA for the CDR3: TGTGCCACCAGCAGAGATCGGACTCGGACTGAAGCTTTCTTT. Amino acids: CATSRDRTRTEAFF.

This clonotype was observed at least ten times. The CDR3 nucleotides are TGTGCCAGCAGCCACCCGACTAGCGGGAGGGCCCATGAGCAGTTCTTC. It translates to CASSHPTSGRAHEQFF. V usage is TRBV5-6 and J usage is TRBJ2-1; 14 bases line up with TRBD2. J gave up 8 bases and V 4 bases, and 8 bases lay outside the gene matches. The germline V gene has CDR1 SGHDT and CDR2 YYEEEE. This CDR3 is built from 16 residues.

By share of the sample, this clonotype is medium-sized. The V call is TRBV27, the J call TRBJ2-5; D may be TRBD1 (6 bases). Deletions cut 6 bases from V and 5 bases from J, with 13 bases between. The CDR3 spans 13 residues. CDR1 MNHEY and CDR2 SMNVEV come from the germline V gene (reference sequence). In nucleotides, the CDR3 is TGTGCCAGCAGGCCCTCAGGGGTGGAGACCCAGTACTTC. This encodes CASRPSGVETQYF.

The chain links TRBV29-1 to TRBJ2-1; 8 bases are shared with TRBD2. The CDR3 totals 15 residues. CDR1 is SQVTM, CDR2 ANQGSEA, per germline. Germline trimming cut 3 bases from V and 2 bases from J; bases unmatched to any gene: 6. The CDR3 is CSVDRREAPYNEQFF. The CDR3 nucleotides are TGCAGCGTTGATAGGCGGGAGGCCCCCTACAATGAGCAGTTCTTC.

V gene TRBV24-1 combines with J gene TRBJ2-5, with 10 bases fitting TRBD1. V shed 5 bases, J shed 1 base, and the junction held 15 bases outside the gene matches. The germline V gene encodes CDR1 KGHDR and CDR2 SFDVKD. CDR3 length equals 19 residues. This CDR3 reads CATSGGRPTTGGIQETQYF. The CDR3 nucleotides are TGTGCCACCAGTGGAGGACGCCCGACGACAGGGGGCATCCAAGAGACCCAGTACTTC.

The chain carries TRBV7-9 and TRBJ2-3; D call uncertain. This CDR3 has 15 amino acids. Germline V gene lookup returns CDR1 SEHNR and CDR2 FQNEAQ (reference sequence). Trimming cost V 2 bases and J 0 bases, with 9 bases left between them. The chain's CDR3 is CASSLTRASTDTQYF. The CDR3 DNA reads as TGTGCCAGCAGCTTAACCCGAGCGAGCACAGATACGCAGTATTTT.

This clonotype was seen repeatedly, ten times or more. The chain employs TRBV9 and TRBJ1-1; D possibly corresponds to TRBD1 (5 bases). The CDR3 loop spans 18 amino acids. V dropped 0 bases and J dropped 5 bases, with 23 bases sitting between them. Per germline, CDR1 SGDLS and CDR2 YYNGEE. CDR3 residues: CASSVESQEVGAFTEAFF. The DNA for the CDR3 is TGTGCCAGCAGCGTAGAGTCTCAGGAGGTAGGGGCCTTTACTGAAGCTTTCTTT.

Many counts were recorded for this clonotype. The chain carries TRBV20-1 and TRBJ1-1, with unresolved D. The CDR3 loop spans 12 amino acids. In germline, CDR1 is DFQATT, CDR2 SNEGSKA (reference sequence). Trimming took 6 bases from V and 4 from J, leaving 12 bases between them. The CDR3 reads CSAAYLGTEAFF. CDR3 nucleotides: TGCAGTGCGGCCTATTTGGGCACTGAAGCTTTCTTT.